The 2 T cell receptor beta chains given below trace back to one sample, sequenced in a study of resident and recirculating memory T cells in vitiligo. Sequencing used immunoSEQ multiplex PCR; TCRdb keeps in-frame clones, though not all of them. The data hold tens of thousands of clones, with under 95% observed a single time. The source material was blood. The receptors come from a male donor with vitiligo.

CDR3 DNA: TGTGCCAGCAGCTTATTTCGGGGTTCCTACGAGCAGTACTTC. This encodes CASSLFRGSYEQYF. The chain couples TRBV11-2 to TRBJ2-7; possibly TRBD2 for D (5 bases). V lost 2 bases to trimming and J lost 1 base, with 9 bases between them. The CDR3 totals 14 residues. Looked up from germline, CDR1 is SGHAT and CDR2 is FQNNGV.

The chain uses TRBV27 and TRBJ2-1; D possibly corresponds to TRBD1 (5 bases). Trimming removed 6 bases at V and 4 bases at J, with 10 bases between. The CDR3 has 13 residues. CDR1 is MNHEY and CDR2 is SMNVEV in the germline V gene (reference sequence). The CDR3, as DNA: TGTGCCAGCAGCCTCACAGGTTACAATGAGCAGTTCTTC. Amino acid sequence: CASSLTGYNEQFF.